This T cell receptor (beta chain) was profiled in a study of response to subunit inactivated influenza vaccine. General study points: Every seasonal influenza vaccination brings in few new T cells, the authors suggested.

TCRdb independently ran MiXCR on the RT-PCR reads; one entry per CDR3 protein. The data contain over 650,000 distinct CDR3 sequences, about a fifth of them singletons. This clonotype was detected a few times. Antigen: not known. The clonotype was recovered from a man aged 45 to 65 who received an inactivated influenza vaccine. This sample comprised PBMCs from blood, obtained 4 to 6 days after vaccination.

The CDR3 DNA sequence: TGTGCCAGCAGTTTAGCGGGGGGAAACAATGAGCAGTTCTTC. As protein: CASSLAGGNNEQFF. V is TRBV12-3 or TRBV12-4 and J is TRBJ2-1, with D possibly being TRBD2 (6 bases). The CDR3 covers 14 residues. The V gene lost 0 bases and the J gene lost 5 bases, with 8 bases spanning the gap.